Below are 9 T cell receptor beta chains sequenced from a single sample in a study of T cells in women clearing cervical HPV infection (dated by TCRdb to the late 2010s). Libraries were built with the immunoSEQ multiplex PCR assay. Drawn from immuneACCESS, this table holds only the in-frame rearrangements with V and J called that TCRdb kept. Clones are partly lost; checked studies trace under half to an unresolved V gene and leave the rest unexplained. For this sample, the table gives 20,000 to 25,000 clones. The ten largest clones represent roughly 24% of the sample. What was sequenced was blood buffy coat. These receptors were obtained from a woman aged 18 to 75 with a cervical HPV16 infection that either progressed to CIN3+ or cleared (not recorded which).

Remarks on this clone: The read ends 3 residues shy of where the CDR3 ends; the end is completed using the germline J gene. The J gene is TRBJ1-2, the V gene TRBV29-1, with D perhaps TRBD1 (6 bases). Looked up from germline, CDR1 is SQVTM and CDR2 is ANQGSEA. This CDR3 has 13 amino acids. The CDR3 here is CSVDTQGLGGYTF. The covered CDR3 bases are TGCAGCGTTGATACACAGGGTCTTGGGGGC.

The sequenced part of the CDR3 DNA is TGTGCCATTACGACAGGGCCTGGTAGTTCCTACGAG. Translated: CAITTGPGSSYE. The CDR3, in full, reads CAITTGPGSSYEQYF. J is TRBJ2-7 and V is TRBV2, with 7 bases identical to TRBD1. Read sequence stops 3 residues before the CDR3 end, and the germline J gene provides the missing end. Germline CDR1 SNHLY, CDR2 FYNNEI. This CDR3 has 15 residues. Unmatched junction bases numbered 13, after V lost 10 bases and J lost 1 base.

With respect to this clone: Read coverage stops 3 residues before the CDR3 terminus; the germline J gene supplies the remainder. V is TRBV7-9 and J is TRBJ1-2; tentatively, D is TRBD1 (6 bases). The CDR3 spans 12 residues. Germline CDR1 and CDR2: SEHNR and FQNEAQ (reference sequence). CDR3 in amino acids: CASSLNREEYTF. The sequenced part of the CDR3 DNA is TGTGCCAGCAGCTTAAACAGGGAGGAA.

Worth noting for this clone: The CDR3 end lies 3 residues beyond the end of the read and is filled in from the germline J gene. The chain couples TRBV7-3 to TRBJ2-1; 7 positions match TRBD2. V dropped 6 bases and J dropped 3; count of bases not matched to a gene: 2. Germline V lookup: CDR1 SGHTA, CDR2 FQGTGA. The CDR3 is 13 amino acids. The sequenced part of the CDR3 DNA is TGTGCCAGCAGTATAGCGGGCTACAATGAG. Its protein product is CASSIAGYNE. The entire CDR3 reads CASSIAGYNEQFF. The entire variable domain, with the rest obtained from reference TRBV7-3 and TRBJ2-1, is as follows: GAGVSQTPSNKVTEKGKYVELRCDPISGHTALYWYRQSLGQGPEFLIYFQGTGAADDSGLPNDRFFAVRPEGSVSTLKIQRTERGDSAVYLCASSIAGYNEQFFGPGTRLTVL.

Comment on this clone: A read error may account for a junction end that differs from germline. From the germline J gene comes the end of the CDR3, since the read stops 3 residues before it. The chain is built from TRBV19 and TRBJ2-5, with D possibly being TRBD1 or TRBD2 (5 bases each). This CDR3 comprises 16 residues. CDR1 is LNHDA, CDR2 SQIVND, per germline (reference sequence). The chain's CDR3 is CASSLEVQGAFETQYF. CDR3 DNA (partial): TGTGCCAGTAGTTTAGAAGTCCAGGGAGCTTTCGAGACC. The full variable domain, rest sourced from reference TRBV19 and TRBJ2-5, is DGGITQSPKYLFRKEGQNVTLSCEQNLNHDAMYWYRQDPGQGLRLIYYSQIVNDFQKGDIAEGYSVSREKKESFPLTVTSAQKNPTAFYLCASSLEVQGAFETQYFGPGTRLLVL.

With regard to this clone: The DNA ends 3 residues before the CDR3 does, and the rest of the CDR3 is filled in from the germline J gene. The chain joins TRBV7-9 to TRBJ2-3, with D hard to call. This CDR3 spans 11 amino acids. Germline assignment: CDR1 SEHNR and CDR2 FQNEAQ (reference sequence). The V end lost 8 bases, the J end lost 8 bases, and 11 bases lay between the germline ends. CDR3 DNA, as far as it was read: TGTGCCAGCGGGCTGGTGGGTACG. Its protein product is CASGLVGT. The CDR3 in full is CASGLVGTQYF.

As for this clone: The read terminates 3 residues ahead of where the CDR3 ends, so the germline J gene completes it. This chain joins TRBV9 and TRBJ1-1; D unclear. Germline assignment: CDR1 SGDLS and CDR2 YYNGEE. The CDR3 is 14 residues long. V lost 0 bases, J lost 3 bases, and 9 bases lay in between. CDR3 loop: CASSVGRADTEAFF. Incomplete CDR3 DNA: TGTGCCAGCAGCGTAGGTAGAGCGGACACTGAA.

On this clone: The sequenced fragment ends 3 residues before the CDR3 boundary, so the rest is inferred from the germline J gene. The chain is built from TRBV19 and TRBJ1-1; weak D call: TRBD1 (6 bases). CDR1 is LNHDA, CDR2 SQIVND, per germline (reference sequence). V dropped 7 bases and J dropped 1 base, with 13 bases sitting between them. The CDR3 covers 14 residues. CDR3 DNA, as far as it was read: TGTGCCAGTACCGGGGGGCAGAAGAACACTGAA. This codes for CASTGGQKNTE. The whole CDR3 sequence reads CASTGGQKNTEAFF.

Points on this clone: The read terminates 3 residues before the CDR3 end, so the remaining end is supplied by the germline J gene. The chain uses TRBV30 and TRBJ1-3; 10 nucleotides align to TRBD1. The germline V gene encodes CDR1 GTSNPN and CDR2 SVGIG (reference sequence). V gave up 4 bases and J gave up 2 bases; unmatched junction bases: 5. The CDR3 spans 15 residues. The DNA read from the CDR3 is TGTGCCTGGACCTCTGACAGGGGGCCTGGAAACACC. It codes for CAWTSDRGPGNT. The full CDR3 sequence reads CAWTSDRGPGNTIYF.